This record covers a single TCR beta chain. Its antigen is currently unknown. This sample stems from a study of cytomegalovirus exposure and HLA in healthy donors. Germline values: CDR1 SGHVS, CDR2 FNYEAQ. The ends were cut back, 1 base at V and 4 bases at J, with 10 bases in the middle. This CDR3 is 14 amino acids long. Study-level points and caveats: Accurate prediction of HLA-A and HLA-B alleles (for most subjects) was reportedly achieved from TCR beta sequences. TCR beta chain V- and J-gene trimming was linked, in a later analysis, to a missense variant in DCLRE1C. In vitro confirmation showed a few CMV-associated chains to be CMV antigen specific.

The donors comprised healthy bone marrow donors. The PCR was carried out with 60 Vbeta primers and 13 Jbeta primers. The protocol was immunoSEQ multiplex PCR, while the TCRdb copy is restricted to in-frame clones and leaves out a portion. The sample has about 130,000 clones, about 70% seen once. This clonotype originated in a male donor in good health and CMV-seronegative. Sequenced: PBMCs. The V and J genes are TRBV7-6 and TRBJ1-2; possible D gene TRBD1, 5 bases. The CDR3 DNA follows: TGTGCCAGCAGCTTAGGGGGCGCAGGCTATGGCTACACCTTC. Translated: CASSLGGAGYGYTF.